The T cell receptor beta chain described here comes from a study of vaccination and CD4 T cells after COVID-19. Study-level background: Once diagnosed, patients had post-COVID samples drawn a median approximately 99 days later (range 35 to 161). Notes on the study in general: Among reactive clones from convalescent patients, a median 86.3% appeared only post-vaccination.

An Oncomine TCR Beta short-read assay was used to sequence the DNA from cultured CD4+ T cells. TCRdb itself ran the PCR reads through MiXCR, one entry per CDR3 protein. This table holds over 11,000 distinct CDR3 sequences, 20% to 25% found once. Treatment defined: roughly 10-day PBMC culture with coronavirus spike peptide pools or control peptides (ViraFEST assay). T cells were expanded with peptide pools, and expanded clonotypes were identified by TCR sequencing. The CDR3 totals 14 residues. Between the trimmed V and J ends, which lost 7 bases and 4 bases, there was a span of 14 bases. In this sample, this clonotype is medium-sized (0.01 to 0.1%). Antigen specificity is unknown.

The sample here was CD4+ T cells from blood, cultured in vitro, taken after SARS-CoV-2 vaccination. The rearrangement links TRBV12-3 or TRBV12-4 to TRBJ2-1; perhaps TRBD2 as D (5 bases). The receptor's source is a human donor who had recovered from COVID-19. The CDR3 spells CASTPRVAYNEQFF. The CDR3 coding sequence is TGTGCCAGCACCCCTAGGGTAGCGTACAATGAGCAGTTCTTC.